This entry lists 30 T cell receptor beta chains sequenced from one sample in a study of blood T cell repertoires in COVID-19. TCRdb's table, derived via immunoSEQ multiplex PCR, lists solely in-frame clones and lacks some. The sample records about 190,000 clones, 60% to 80% being singletons. Sequencing input: peripheral blood. These TCRs come from a woman in her 70s with acute or convalescent COVID-19.

This chain connects TRBV5-1 to TRBJ2-7, with 7 bases identical to TRBD2. Trimming cost V 3 bases and J 2 bases; bases outside gene matches: 20. Germline lookup yields CDR1 SGHRS and CDR2 YFSETQ. The CDR3 loop spans 19 amino acids. CDR3: CASSSLVRSGTPPTYEQYF. Here the CDR3 DNA reads TGCGCCAGCAGCTCCCTAGTACGAAGCGGGACCCCCCCTACCTACGAGCAGTACTTC.

V usage is TRBV27 and J usage is TRBJ1-2, with D possibly being TRBD1 (5 bases). This CDR3 spans 13 amino acids. The germline V gene has CDR1 MNHEY and CDR2 SMNVEV (reference sequence). Trimming took off 3 bases at V and 7 bases at J, with 12 bases between the two ends. CDR3 DNA: TGTGCCAGCAGTTTCGGGGGAGCTCCTGGCTACACCTTC. Protein: CASSFGGAPGYTF.

The chain links TRBV12-3 or TRBV12-4 to TRBJ2-7; D gene uncertain. The CDR3 extends over 11 amino acids. Trimming removed 6 bases at V and 9 bases at J, with 12 bases between. CDR3 DNA: TGTGCCAGCAGCCCGGAACGGGTGCAGTACTTC. This encodes CASSPERVQYF.

Only a few counts were recorded for this clone. The rearrangement joins TRBV6-5 to TRBJ1-1; TRBD1 agrees at 12 bases. Trimming removed 5 bases from V and 11 bases from J; junction bases left unmatched: 9. The CDR3 loop spans 14 amino acids. The germline V gene encodes CDR1 MNHEY and CDR2 SVGAGI. For the CDR3, the DNA is TGTGCCAGCAGTCCTACCGGGACAGGGGGCCGGGCTTTCTTT. Encoded protein: CASSPTGTGGRAFF.

The V gene is TRBV2, the J gene TRBJ2-7; TRBD1 matches 8 bases. The CDR3 length is 14 residues. The V segment lost 6 bases and the J segment 0 bases; nucleotides outside the gene matches: 4. Germline CDR1 is SNHLY and CDR2 is FYNNEI. The CDR3 loop reads CASRGQESSYEQYF. CDR3 sequence (DNA): TGTGCCAGCAGGGGACAGGAGAGCTCCTACGAGCAGTACTTC.

The chain combines TRBV28 with TRBJ2-3, with D perhaps TRBD2 (7 bases). The CDR3 is 16 residues long. V lost 6 bases and J lost 2, with 18 bases in between. From germline, CDR1 is MDHEN and CDR2 SYDVKM. DNA of the CDR3: TGTGCCAGCAGCATGGGGGGCGGGGGCACCACAGATACGCAGTATTTT. Translated, it gives CASSMGGGGTTDTQYF.

J is TRBJ2-1 and V is TRBV9; perhaps TRBD2 as D (6 bases). V lost 0 bases and J 3 bases, leaving 16 bases between the germline ends. The CDR3 is 17 residues long. CDR1 is SGDLS and CDR2 is YYNGEE in the germline V gene. The CDR3 DNA sequence: TGTGCCAGCAGCGTAGAGGTAGTGGGAGGATACTACAATGAGCAGTTCTTC. Translated: CASSVEVVGGYYNEQFF. Looking up the rest from reference TRBV9 and TRBJ2-1 gives the full variable domain: DSGVTQTPKHLITATGQRVTLRCSPRSGDLSVYWYQQSLDQGLQFLIQYYNGEERAKGNILERFSAQQFPDLHSELNLSSLELGDSALYFCASSVEVVGGYYNEQFFGPGTRLTVL.

The chain couples TRBV19 to TRBJ2-3; TRBD2 agrees at 11 bases. The length of the CDR3 is 17 residues. After removal of 6 bases from V and 2 bases from J, the junction contained 10 bases not matched to a gene. Per germline, CDR1 LNHDA and CDR2 SQIVND (reference sequence). The CDR3 reads CASRPSGGSRYTDTQYF. CDR3 sequence (DNA): TGTGCCAGTAGACCTAGCGGGGGGAGTAGATACACAGATACGCAGTATTTT.

The chain has TRBV2 and TRBJ2-1; TRBD1 matches at 8 bases. The CDR3 covers 15 residues. Germline CDR1 and CDR2: SNHLY and FYNNEI. V lost 6 bases and J lost 6; bases outside the gene matches: 10. The CDR3 DNA reads TGTGCCAGCAGGGCCGACAGGGGATTGGCCAATGAGCAGTTCTTC. Translating gives CASRADRGLANEQFF. The complete variable domain, with remaining parts taken from reference TRBV2 and TRBJ2-1, reads EPEVTQTPSHQVTQMGQEVILRCVPISNHLYFYWYRQILGQKVEFLVSFYNNEISEKSEIFDDQFSVERPDGSNFTLKIRSTKLEDSAMYFCASRADRGLANEQFFGPGTRLTVL.

This chain uses TRBV6-5 with TRBJ2-5; D gene ambiguous. CDR3 length: 12 amino acids. From germline, CDR1 is MNHEY and CDR2 SVGAGI. V was cut by 6 bases and J by 5 bases, with 10 bases left in between. The CDR3 loop is CASSPELETQYF. CDR3 bases: TGTGCCAGCAGCCCCGAACTGGAGACCCAGTACTTC.

J is TRBJ2-1 and V is TRBV7-2; D possibly corresponds to TRBD2 (6 bases). CDR3 length equals 14 residues. V gave up 3 bases and J gave up 0 bases, with 6 bases separating them. CDR1 is SGHTA, CDR2 FQGNSA, per germline. This CDR3 reads CASSLTSSYNEQFF. The CDR3 DNA is TGTGCCAGCAGCTTGACTAGCTCCTACAATGAGCAGTTCTTC.

This clone was observed a single time. The chain combines TRBV19 with TRBJ1-4; 9 nucleotides agree with TRBD1. Losses at the gene ends were 6 bases for V and 8 bases for J; bases not matched to a gene: 7. The CDR3 covers 14 residues. Germline V gene lookup returns CDR1 LNHDA and CDR2 SQIVND (reference sequence). The CDR3 loop is CASSDRGVSEKLFF. CDR3 nucleotides: TGTGCCAGTAGCGACAGGGGGGTATCGGAAAAACTGTTTTTT.

V gene TRBV10-2 combines with J gene TRBJ2-7; TRBD1 might be the D (6 bases). V was shortened by 7 bases and J by 2 bases, with 24 bases between the two germline ends. Germline V gene sequence: CDR1 WSHSY, CDR2 SAAADI. This CDR3 is 17 amino acids long. CDR3 protein: CASIHHRAGDVPYEQYF. CDR3 nucleotides: TGCGCCAGCATTCACCACAGGGCGGGCGACGTACCCTACGAGCAGTACTTC.

The J gene is TRBJ2-1, the V gene TRBV2, with 8 positions matching TRBD1. The V segment lost 5 bases and the J segment 8 bases; nucleotides outside the gene matches: 11. CDR3 length: 15 amino acids. CDR1 and CDR2 from the germline V gene are SNHLY and FYNNEI. CDR3 sequence reads: CASSKEGTGTDEQFF. The CDR3 region has the DNA TGTGCCAGCAGTAAGGAGGGGACAGGAACGGATGAGCAGTTCTTC.

This clone was found once. The chain links TRBV24-1 to TRBJ2-7, with 12 positions matching TRBD1. This CDR3 region has 17 residues. Germline lookup yields CDR1 KGHDR and CDR2 SFDVKD. V lost 4 bases and J lost 5; bases outside the gene matches: 11. The CDR3 DNA sequence: TGTGCCACCAGTGACCGAGGGACAGGGGGCAAATGGGACGAGCAGTACTTC. This gives the protein CATSDRGTGGKWDEQYF.

The chain employs TRBV5-1 and TRBJ1-1; D perhaps matches TRBD1 (6 bases). The CDR3 contains 13 residues. V shed 3 bases and J shed 7 bases, with 13 bases lying between them. From germline, CDR1 is SGHRS and CDR2 YFSETQ. DNA of the CDR3: TGCGCCAGCAGCTGGGATTGGACAGATGAAGCTTTCTTT. Translation: CASSWDWTDEAFF.

The chain uses TRBV3-1 (or the pseudogene TRBV3-2) and TRBJ1-1, with D maybe TRBD1 (5 bases). The CDR3 is 18 amino acids. V was shortened by 3 bases and J by 1 base, with 21 bases between the two germline ends. Per germline, CDR1 LGHDT and CDR2 YNNKEL (reference sequence). Written as DNA, the CDR3 is TGTGCCAGCAGCCAGCGGACGGGGGTTCGGGGGAAGAACACTGAAGCTTTCTTT. This codes for CASSQRTGVRGKNTEAFF.

This chain links TRBV5-4 with TRBJ1-2, with 7 bases aligning to TRBD1. CDR3 length: 15 amino acids. The germline CDR1 and CDR2 sequences are SGHNT and YYREEE (reference sequence). The junction had 8 bases not matched to a gene; V was cut back by 4 bases and J by 2 bases. CDR3 in amino acids: CASSGVGTENYGYTF. In nucleotides, the CDR3 is TGTGCCAGCAGCGGAGTCGGGACAGAGAACTATGGCTACACCTTC.

V gene TRBV5-1 combines with J gene TRBJ2-1, with 9 bases identical to TRBD1. The CDR3 length is 16 residues. The germline gives CDR1 SGHRS, CDR2 YFSETQ. Trimming cost V 3 bases and J 8 bases; bases outside gene matches: 12. CDR3 region: CASSSEGQGSWDEQFF. The CDR3 DNA is TGCGCCAGCAGCTCTGAGGGACAGGGAAGTTGGGATGAGCAGTTCTTC.

This sequence joins TRBV6-5 and TRBJ2-2; the match to TRBD2 covers 8 bases. The germline CDR1 and CDR2 sequences are MNHEY and SVGAGI. Losses at the gene ends were 4 bases for V and 7 bases for J; bases not matched to a gene: 11. This CDR3 has 16 amino acids. The CDR3 region is CASSSPRLARDGELFF. The CDR3 coding sequence is TGTGCCAGCAGTTCCCCGAGACTAGCGCGTGACGGGGAGCTGTTTTTT.

This clone was seen only a few times. V is TRBV18 and J is TRBJ1-5; 10 bases align to TRBD1. CDR1 is KGHSH and CDR2 is LQKENI in the germline V gene. Unmatched junction bases numbered 6, after V lost 3 bases and J lost 1 base. The CDR3 sequence is 17 residues long. The CDR3 sequence is CASSPNWTGGSNQPQHF. CDR3 sequence (DNA): TGTGCCAGCTCACCTAATTGGACAGGGGGAAGCAATCAGCCCCAGCATTTT.

V gene TRBV6-5 combines with J gene TRBJ2-1; a possible D gene is TRBD2 (5 bases). Germline-derived CDR1 and CDR2 are MNHEY and SVGAGI. V shed 4 bases and J shed 9 bases, with 10 bases lying between them. This CDR3 comprises 12 residues. CDR3 region: CASSLDYREQFF. CDR3 DNA: TGTGCCAGCAGTTTAGACTATCGTGAGCAGTTCTTC.

The chain links TRBV4-1 to TRBJ2-1, with TRBD2 matching 8 bases. With V trimmed by 0 bases and J by 8 bases, 6 bases remained unmatched. This CDR3 comprises 15 residues. Germline assignment: CDR1 MGHRA and CDR2 YSYEKL. CDR3 DNA sequence: TGCGCCAGCAGCCAAGATCCGGGAGGGCCATATGAGCAGTTCTTC. Protein: CASSQDPGGPYEQFF.

The chain has TRBV4-1 and TRBJ1-3; D uncertain. With 1 base removed from V and 4 bases from J, the gap between germline ends came to 5 bases. From germline, CDR1 is MGHRA and CDR2 YSYEKL. The length of the CDR3 is 13 residues. The CDR3 nucleotides are TGCGCCAGCAGCCAAGCGTCCGGAAACACCATATATTTT. Translation gives CASSQASGNTIYF.

J is TRBJ2-7 and V is TRBV6-1; 8 bases agree with TRBD1. Per the germline V gene, CDR1 is MNHNS and CDR2 is SASEGT. V lost 1 base, J lost 4 bases, and 9 bases stayed unmatched. CDR3 length: 16 amino acids. DNA for the CDR3: TGTGCCAGCAGTGAAGTGTGGGGGACAGGACAATACGAGCAGTACTTC. It specifies CASSEVWGTGQYEQYF.

V usage is TRBV5-4 and J usage is TRBJ1-4, with D perhaps matching TRBD1 (5 bases). The CDR3 runs to 16 residues. The V end lost 0 bases, the J end lost 0 bases, and 9 bases lay between the germline ends. Germline assignment: CDR1 SGHNT and CDR2 YYREEE (reference sequence). The CDR3 DNA reads TGTGCCAGCAGCTTGGGTCCACAGGCAACTAATGAAAAACTGTTTTTT. This codes for CASSLGPQATNEKLFF.

This chain joins TRBV10-3 and TRBJ2-3; 10 bases are shared with TRBD1. The CDR3 length is 14 residues. Losses at the gene ends were 7 bases for V and 3 bases for J; bases not matched to a gene: 4. CDR1 and CDR2 (germline): ENHRY, SYGVKD. The CDR3 DNA follows: TGTGCCATCAAGCGGGACAGGGGTACAGATACGCAGTATTTT. Encoded protein: CAIKRDRGTDTQYF.

This chain links TRBV5-6 with TRBJ2-7, with D possibly being TRBD1 (6 bases). The germline V gene has CDR1 SGHDT and CDR2 YYEEEE. The germline V and J ends were trimmed by 5 bases and 2 bases, with 14 bases remaining between them. The CDR3 totals 14 residues. CDR3 DNA sequence: TGTGCCAGCAGATATGACAGGAGAGCCTACGAGCAGTACTTC. It yields the protein CASRYDRRAYEQYF.

The chain links TRBV19 to TRBJ1-5, with TRBD1 matching 9 bases. CDR3 size: 15 residues. Germline CDR1 reads LNHDA; CDR2 reads SQIVND (reference sequence). V lost 10 bases, J lost 5 bases, and 12 bases stayed unmatched. This CDR3 reads CATGTPGTGYQPQHF. CDR3 nucleotide sequence: TGTGCCACCGGGACCCCCGGGACAGGGTATCAGCCCCAGCATTTT.

The sample holds a few counts of this clone. The chain uses TRBV6-1 and TRBJ1-3, with unresolved D. This CDR3 is built from 17 residues. CDR1 MNHNS and CDR2 SASEGT come from the germline V gene. V was shortened by 3 bases and J by 0 bases, with 15 bases between the two germline ends. The CDR3 reads CASSEFSGVVSGNTIYF. For the CDR3, the DNA is TGTGCCAGCAGTGAGTTCTCCGGGGTTGTCTCTGGAAACACCATATATTTT.